This is a list of T cell receptor beta chains from one sample in a study of blood T cell repertoires in COVID-19. Using immunoSEQ multiplex PCR, the repertoire was profiled, and TCRdb retains in-frame clones only, with some absent. This sample carries around 310,000 clones, roughly 89% of them seen once, and the ten largest clones take around 0.98%. The sample comprised peripheral blood. The receptors were sampled from a woman in her thirties or forties with COVID-19, enrolled during active disease. CDR3s include the opening cysteine and the closing phenylalanine or tryptophan. A D gene is named only where the DNA matches it firmly. Clone size is given for some rows only: seen once, a few or many times, or a class if the clone is expanded.

V gene,clone size,J gene,D gene,CDR3 DNA,CDR3 protein
TRBV5-1,-,TRBJ1-3,-,TGCGCCAGCAGCCGGGACACGAGCTCTGGAAACACCATATATTTT,CASSRDTSSGNTIYF
TRBV30,-,TRBJ2-2,-,TGTGCCTGGAGTGGGGGAGTCACAAACACCGGGGAGCTGTTTTTT,CAWSGGVTNTGELFF
TRBV18,-,TRBJ1-1,TRBD1,TGTGCCAGCTCCCAACAGGGGGCAAGCACTGAAGCTTTCTTT,CASSQQGASTEAFF
TRBV5-5,-,TRBJ1-3,-,TGTGCCAGCAGCTTTGACAGGATACGCACCTCGAGCTCTGGAAACACCATATATTTT,CASSFDRIRTSSSGNTIYF
TRBV30,-,TRBJ1-2,-,TGTGCCTGGAGTCTGGACAGCTATGGCTACACCTTC,CAWSLDSYGYTF
TRBV29-1,-,TRBJ2-1,TRBD2,TGCAGCGTTGAAGAACTAGCGGGAACCTACAATGAGCAGTTCTTC,CSVEELAGTYNEQFF
TRBV28,-,TRBJ1-3,-,TGTGCCAGCAGTTTCTCTCAGGGAGGTTACACCATATATTTT,CASSFSQGGYTIYF
TRBV3-1/TRBV3-2,-,TRBJ2-7,-,TGTGCCAGCAGCCAAGGCTTGAAGGGGGTCCCCTACGAGCAGTACTTC,CASSQGLKGVPYEQYF
TRBV9,-,TRBJ2-3,-,TGTGCCAGCAGCATACGCGCGACAGATACGCAGTATTTT,CASSIRATDTQYF
TRBV28,-,TRBJ2-1,TRBD1,TGTGCCAGCAGAGAGGGGGCCAACTCCTACAATGAGCAGTTCTTC,CASREGANSYNEQFF
TRBV27,-,TRBJ2-2,-,TGTGCCAGCAGTTTATGGGGGCACAACACCGGGGAGCTGTTTTTT,CASSLWGHNTGELFF
TRBV6-5,-,TRBJ2-1,-,TGTGCCAGCAGTTACTCAAGGGGCTACAATGAGCAGTTCTTC,CASSYSRGYNEQFF
TRBV4-1,-,TRBJ2-3,TRBD1,TGCGCCAGCAGCCAAGATGGGACAGGCCCAGATACGCAGTATTTT,CASSQDGTGPDTQYF
TRBV24-1,-,TRBJ2-5,TRBD2,TGTGCCACCAGTGATAAGCGGGGAGAGGTAAAGACCCAGTACTTC,CATSDKRGEVKTQYF
TRBV28,-,TRBJ1-1,TRBD1,TGTGCCAGCAGCCTTGTGTCAGGGGGCCGGGTCACTGAAGCTTTCTTT,CASSLVSGGRVTEAFF
TRBV11-2,-,TRBJ2-2,-,TGTGCCAGCAGCCCGAGGACAGATCTCGGAGCCACCGGGGAGCTGTTTTTT,CASSPRTDLGATGELFF
TRBV14,few,TRBJ2-2,TRBD1,TGTGCCAGCAGCGGAGGGACAGGGATCTTGTCCGGGGAGCTGTTTTTT,CASSGGTGILSGELFF
TRBV5-4,-,TRBJ1-1,-,TGTGCCAGCAGCCTACGAGAACAGGGTAGTGTCACTGAAGCTTTCTTT,CASSLREQGSVTEAFF
TRBV28,once,TRBJ1-1,-,TGTGCCAGCAGTTTCAAGCACGAGAACACTGAAGCTTTCTTT,CASSFKHENTEAFF
TRBV5-1,-,TRBJ2-5,-,TGCGCCAGCAGCTCCCGGGACTCTCTGGCGGAGACCCAGTACTTC,CASSSRDSLAETQYF
TRBV28,-,TRBJ2-7,TRBD2,TGTGCCAGCACCTCAACGGCCGGGACTAGCGGCTCCTACGAGCAGTACTTC,CASTSTAGTSGSYEQYF
TRBV5-1,-,TRBJ2-3,TRBD1,TGCGCCAGCAGCTTGCCGACAGGGGGCACAGATACGCAGTATTTT,CASSLPTGGTDTQYF
TRBV9,-,TRBJ2-3,-,TGTGCCAGCAGCGCCACTACAGGGCCAAGCACAGATACGCAGTATTTT,CASSATTGPSTDTQYF
TRBV9,-,TRBJ1-2,-,TGTGCCAGCAGCGTTATAGCAGGGCAGGGGACCTATGGCTACACCTTC,CASSVIAGQGTYGYTF